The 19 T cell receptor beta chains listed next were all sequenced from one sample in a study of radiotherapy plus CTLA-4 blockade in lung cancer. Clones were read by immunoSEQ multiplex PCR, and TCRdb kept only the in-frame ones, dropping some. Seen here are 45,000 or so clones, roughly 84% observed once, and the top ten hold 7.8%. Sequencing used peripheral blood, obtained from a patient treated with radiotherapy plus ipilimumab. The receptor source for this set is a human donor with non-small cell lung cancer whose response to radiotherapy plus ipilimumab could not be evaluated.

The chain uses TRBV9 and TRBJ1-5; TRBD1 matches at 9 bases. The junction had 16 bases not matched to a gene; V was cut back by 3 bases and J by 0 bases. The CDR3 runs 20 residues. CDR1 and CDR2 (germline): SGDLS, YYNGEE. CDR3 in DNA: TGTGCCAGCAGCGCCCCTGGGGAGGAGGACAGGGGATATAGCAATCAGCCCCAGCATTTT. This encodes CASSAPGEEDRGYSNQPQHF. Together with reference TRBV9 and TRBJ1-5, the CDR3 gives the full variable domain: DSGVTQTPKHLITATGQRVTLRCSPRSGDLSVYWYQQSLDQGLQFLIQYYNGEERAKGNILERFSAQQFPDLHSELNLSSLELGDSALYFCASSAPGEEDRGYSNQPQHFGDGTRLSIL.

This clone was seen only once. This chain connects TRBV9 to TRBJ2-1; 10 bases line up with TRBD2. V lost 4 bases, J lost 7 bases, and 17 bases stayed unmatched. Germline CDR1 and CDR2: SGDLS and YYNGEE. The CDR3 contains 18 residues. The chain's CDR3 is CASSPRGTGLAVRNEQFF. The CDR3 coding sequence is TGTGCCAGCAGCCCCCGGGGGACAGGACTAGCGGTCCGGAATGAGCAGTTCTTC.

DNA of the CDR3: TGTGCCAGCAGCTGGGGACCGGGACAGGGTCTGACCGGGGAGCTGTTTTTT. Its protein product is CASSWGPGQGLTGELFF. This sequence joins TRBV11-2 and TRBJ2-2, with 9 positions matching TRBD1. Per the germline V gene, CDR1 is SGHAT and CDR2 is FQNNGV. The ends lost 4 bases at V and 5 bases at J; junction bases unmatched: 11. This CDR3 has 17 amino acids. The variable domain in full, completed from reference TRBV11-2 and TRBJ2-2, reads EAGVAQSPRYKIIEKRQSVAFWCNPISGHATLYWYQQILGQGPKLLIQFQNNGVVDDSQLPKDRFSAERLKGVDSTLKIQPAKLEDSAVYLCASSWGPGQGLTGELFFGEGSRLTVL.

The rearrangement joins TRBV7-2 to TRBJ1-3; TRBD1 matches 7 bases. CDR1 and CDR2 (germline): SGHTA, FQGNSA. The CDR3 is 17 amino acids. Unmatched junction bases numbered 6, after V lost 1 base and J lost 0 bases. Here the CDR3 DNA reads TGTGCCAGCAGCTTAGGACAGGGCCTCCCCTCTGGAAACACCATATATTTT. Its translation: CASSLGQGLPSGNTIYF. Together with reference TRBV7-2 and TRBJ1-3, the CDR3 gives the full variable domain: GAGVSQSPSNKVTEKGKDVELRCDPISGHTALYWYRQSLGQGLEFLIYFQGNSAPDKSGLPSDRFSAERTGGSVSTLTIQRTQQEDSAVYLCASSLGQGLPSGNTIYFGEGSWLTVV.

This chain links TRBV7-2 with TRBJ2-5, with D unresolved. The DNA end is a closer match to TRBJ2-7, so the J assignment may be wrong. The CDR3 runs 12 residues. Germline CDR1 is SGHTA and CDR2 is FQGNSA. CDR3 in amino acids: CASSLAAYEQYF. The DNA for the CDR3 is TGTGCCAGCAGCTTAGCAGCCTACGAGCAGTACTTC.

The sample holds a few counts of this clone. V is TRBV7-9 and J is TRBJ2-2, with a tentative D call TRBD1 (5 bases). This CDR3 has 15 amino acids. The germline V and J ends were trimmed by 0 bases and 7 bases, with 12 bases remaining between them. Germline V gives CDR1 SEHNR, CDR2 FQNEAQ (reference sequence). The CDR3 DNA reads TGTGCCAGCAGCTTAGCTGAGCAGGGTGGCGGGGAGCTGTTTTTT. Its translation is CASSLAEQGGGELFF.

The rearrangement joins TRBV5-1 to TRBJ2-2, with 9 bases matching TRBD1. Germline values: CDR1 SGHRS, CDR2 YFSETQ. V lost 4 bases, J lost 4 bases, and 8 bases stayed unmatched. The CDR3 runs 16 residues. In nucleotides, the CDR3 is TGCGCCAGCAGCACGGGACAGGGTTATGTCACCGGGGAGCTGTTTTTT. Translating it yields CASSTGQGYVTGELFF.

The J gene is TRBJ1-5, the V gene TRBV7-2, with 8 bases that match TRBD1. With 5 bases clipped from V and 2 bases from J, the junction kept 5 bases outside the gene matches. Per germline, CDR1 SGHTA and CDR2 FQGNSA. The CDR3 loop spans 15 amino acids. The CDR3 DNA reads TGTGCCAGCAGCATGGGACAGGTTGGCAATCAGCCCCAGCATTTT. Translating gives CASSMGQVGNQPQHF. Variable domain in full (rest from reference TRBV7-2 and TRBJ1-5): GAGVSQSPSNKVTEKGKDVELRCDPISGHTALYWYRQSLGQGLEFLIYFQGNSAPDKSGLPSDRFSAERTGGSVSTLTIQRTQQEDSAVYLCASSMGQVGNQPQHFGDGTRLSIL.

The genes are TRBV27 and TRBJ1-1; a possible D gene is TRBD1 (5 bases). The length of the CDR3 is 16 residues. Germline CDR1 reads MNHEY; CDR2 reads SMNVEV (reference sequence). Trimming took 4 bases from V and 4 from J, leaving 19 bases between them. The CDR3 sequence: CASSSGQPTLGTEAFF. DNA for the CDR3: TGTGCCAGCAGTTCAGGGCAGCCAACTCTGGGCACTGAAGCTTTCTTT.

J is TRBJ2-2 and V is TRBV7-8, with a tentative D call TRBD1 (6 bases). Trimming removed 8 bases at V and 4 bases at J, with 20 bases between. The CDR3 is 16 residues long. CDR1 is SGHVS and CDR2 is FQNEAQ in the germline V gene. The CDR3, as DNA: TGTGCCAGCGGCCGCCGGACAGCTGTTGGCACCGGGGAGCTGTTTTTT. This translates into CASGRRTAVGTGELFF.

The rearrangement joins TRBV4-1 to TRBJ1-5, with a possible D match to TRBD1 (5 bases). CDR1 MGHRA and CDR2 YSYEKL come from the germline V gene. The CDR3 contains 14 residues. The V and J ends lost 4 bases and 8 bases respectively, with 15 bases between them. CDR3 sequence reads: CASSPRATWEPQHF. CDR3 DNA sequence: TGCGCCAGCAGCCCCAGGGCGACGTGGGAGCCCCAGCATTTT.

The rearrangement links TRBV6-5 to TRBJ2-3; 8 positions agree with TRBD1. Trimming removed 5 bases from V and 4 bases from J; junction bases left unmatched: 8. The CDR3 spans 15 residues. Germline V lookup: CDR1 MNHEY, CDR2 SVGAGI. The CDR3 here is CASSGIGRGPDTQYF. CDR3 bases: TGTGCCAGCAGTGGAATCGGCAGGGGGCCAGATACGCAGTATTTT.

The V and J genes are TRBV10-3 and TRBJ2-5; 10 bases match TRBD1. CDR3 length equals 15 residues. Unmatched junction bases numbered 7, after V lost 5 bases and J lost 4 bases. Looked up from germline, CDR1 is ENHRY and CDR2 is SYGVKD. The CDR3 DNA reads TGTGCCATCAGTTCCGGGACAGGGGTCGGAGAGACCCAGTACTTC. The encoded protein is CAISSGTGVGETQYF.

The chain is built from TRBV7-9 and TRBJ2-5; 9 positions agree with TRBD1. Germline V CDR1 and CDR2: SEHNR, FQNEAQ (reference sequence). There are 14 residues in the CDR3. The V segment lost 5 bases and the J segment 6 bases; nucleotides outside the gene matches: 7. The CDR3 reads CASSPRDRAQTQYF. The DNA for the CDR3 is TGTGCCAGCAGCCCCCGGGACAGGGCCCAGACCCAGTACTTC. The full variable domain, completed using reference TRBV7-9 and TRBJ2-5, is DTGVSQNPRHKITKRGQNVTFRCDPISEHNRLYWYRQTLGQGPEFLTYFQNEAQLEKSRLLSDRFSAERPKGSFSTLEIQRTEQGDSAMYLCASSPRDRAQTQYFGPGTRLLVL.

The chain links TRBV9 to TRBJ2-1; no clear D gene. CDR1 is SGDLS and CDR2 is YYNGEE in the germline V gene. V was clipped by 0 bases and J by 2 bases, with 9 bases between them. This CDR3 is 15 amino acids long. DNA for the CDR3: TGTGCCAGCAGCGTAGCTATGGAGCCCTACAATGAGCAGTTCTTC. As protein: CASSVAMEPYNEQFF.

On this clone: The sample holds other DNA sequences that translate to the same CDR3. The CDR3 loop reads CASSLARLSYEQYF. As DNA, the CDR3 is TGTGCCAGCAGCTTAGCCAGGTTGTCCTACGAGCAGTACTTC. This sequence joins TRBV7-2 and TRBJ2-7, with D hard to call. CDR1 SGHTA and CDR2 FQGNSA come from the germline V gene. The CDR3 is 14 residues long. V was shortened by 0 bases and J by 1 base, with 7 bases between the two germline ends.

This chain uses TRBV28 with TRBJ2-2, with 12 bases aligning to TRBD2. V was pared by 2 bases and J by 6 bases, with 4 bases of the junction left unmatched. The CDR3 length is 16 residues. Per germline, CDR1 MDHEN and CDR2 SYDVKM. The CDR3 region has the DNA TGTGCCAGCAGTTTACCTACTAGCGGGAGGTCCGGGGAGCTGTTTTTT. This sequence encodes CASSLPTSGRSGELFF.

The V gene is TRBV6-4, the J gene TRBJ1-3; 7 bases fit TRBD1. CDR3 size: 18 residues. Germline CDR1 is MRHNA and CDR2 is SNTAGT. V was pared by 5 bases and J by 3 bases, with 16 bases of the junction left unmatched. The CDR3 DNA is TGTGCCAGCAGTTCACAGGGGTATGGGTCTATCGGTGGAAACACCATATATTTT. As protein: CASSSQGYGSIGGNTIYF.

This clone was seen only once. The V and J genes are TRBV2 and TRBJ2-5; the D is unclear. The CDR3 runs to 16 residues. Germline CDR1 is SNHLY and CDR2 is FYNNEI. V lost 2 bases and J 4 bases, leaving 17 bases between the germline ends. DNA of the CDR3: TGTGCCAGCAGTGAATCCCCCCCCAGCGTAGCAGAGACCCAGTACTTC. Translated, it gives CASSESPPSVAETQYF. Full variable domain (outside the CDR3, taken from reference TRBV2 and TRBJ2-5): EPEVTQTPSHQVTQMGQEVILRCVPISNHLYFYWYRQILGQKVEFLVSFYNNEISEKSEIFDDQFSVERPDGSNFTLKIRSTKLEDSAMYFCASSESPPSVAETQYFGPGTRLLVL.